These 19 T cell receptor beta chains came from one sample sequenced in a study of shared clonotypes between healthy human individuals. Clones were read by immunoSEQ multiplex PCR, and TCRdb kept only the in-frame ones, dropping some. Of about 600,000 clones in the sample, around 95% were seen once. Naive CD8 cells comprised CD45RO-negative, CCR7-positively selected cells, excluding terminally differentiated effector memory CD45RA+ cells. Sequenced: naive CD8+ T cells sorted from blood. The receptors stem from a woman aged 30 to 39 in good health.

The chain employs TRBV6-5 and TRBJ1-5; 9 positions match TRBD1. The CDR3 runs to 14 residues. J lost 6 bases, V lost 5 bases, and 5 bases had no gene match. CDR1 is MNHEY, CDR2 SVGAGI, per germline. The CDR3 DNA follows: TGTGCCAGCAGTGGGGGACAGGGCGTTCAGCCCCAGCATTTT. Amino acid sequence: CASSGGQGVQPQHF.

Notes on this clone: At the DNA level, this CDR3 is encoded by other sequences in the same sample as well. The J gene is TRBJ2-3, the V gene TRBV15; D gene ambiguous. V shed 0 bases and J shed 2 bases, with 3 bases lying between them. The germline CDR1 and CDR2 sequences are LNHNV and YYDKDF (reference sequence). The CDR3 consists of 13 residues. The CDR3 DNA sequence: TGTGCCACCAGCAGAGATAACACAGATACGCAGTATTTT. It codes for CATSRDNTDTQYF. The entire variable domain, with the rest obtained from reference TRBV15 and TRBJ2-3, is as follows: DAMVIQNPRYQVTQFGKPVTLSCSQTLNHNVMYWYQQKSSQAPKLLFHYYDKDFNNEADTPDNFQSRRPNTSFCFLDIRSPGLGDTAMYLCATSRDNTDTQYFGPGTRLTVL.

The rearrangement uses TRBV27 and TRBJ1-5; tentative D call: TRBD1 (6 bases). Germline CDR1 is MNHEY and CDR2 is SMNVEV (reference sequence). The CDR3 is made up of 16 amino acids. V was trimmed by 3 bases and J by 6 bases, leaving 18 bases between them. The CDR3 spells CASSLWSGDRTQPQHF. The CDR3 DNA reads TGTGCCAGCAGTTTGTGGTCAGGGGATCGGACTCAGCCCCAGCATTTT.

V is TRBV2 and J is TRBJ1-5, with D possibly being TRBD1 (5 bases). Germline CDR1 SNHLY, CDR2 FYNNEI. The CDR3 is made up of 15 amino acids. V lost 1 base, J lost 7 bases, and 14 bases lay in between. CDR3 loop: CASSEGVIQAQPQHF. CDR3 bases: TGTGCCAGCAGTGAAGGAGTTATACAGGCCCAGCCCCAGCATTTT.

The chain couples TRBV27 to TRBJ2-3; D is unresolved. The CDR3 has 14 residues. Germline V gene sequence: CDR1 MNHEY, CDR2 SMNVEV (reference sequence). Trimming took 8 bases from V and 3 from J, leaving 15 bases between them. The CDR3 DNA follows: TGTGCCAGCTCCTCCTCTGGGGAAACAGATACGCAGTATTTT. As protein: CASSSSGETDTQYF.

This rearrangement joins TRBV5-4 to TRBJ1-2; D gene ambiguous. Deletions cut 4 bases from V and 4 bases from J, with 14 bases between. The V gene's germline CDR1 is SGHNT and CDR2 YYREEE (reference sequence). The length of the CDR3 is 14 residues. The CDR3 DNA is TGTGCCAGCAGCCTTCCCTGGGTACCCTATGGCTACACCTTC. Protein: CASSLPWVPYGYTF.

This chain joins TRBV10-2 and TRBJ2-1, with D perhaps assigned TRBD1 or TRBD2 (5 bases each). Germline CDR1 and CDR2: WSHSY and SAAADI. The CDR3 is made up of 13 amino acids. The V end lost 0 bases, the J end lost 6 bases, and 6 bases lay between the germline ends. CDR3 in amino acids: CASSESGANEQFF. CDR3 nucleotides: TGCGCCAGCAGTGAGTCCGGGGCCAATGAGCAGTTCTTC.

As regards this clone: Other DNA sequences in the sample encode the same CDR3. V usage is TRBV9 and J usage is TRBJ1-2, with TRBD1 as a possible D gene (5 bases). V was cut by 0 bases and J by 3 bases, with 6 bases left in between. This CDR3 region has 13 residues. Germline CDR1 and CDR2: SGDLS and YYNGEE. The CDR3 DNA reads TGTGCCAGCAGCGTAGGGGGCGACTATGGCTACACCTTC. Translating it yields CASSVGGDYGYTF.

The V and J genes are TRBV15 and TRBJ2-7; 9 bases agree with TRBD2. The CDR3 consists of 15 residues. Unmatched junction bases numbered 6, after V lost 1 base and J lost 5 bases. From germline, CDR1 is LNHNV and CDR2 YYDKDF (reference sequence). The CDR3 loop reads CATSRASGANDEQYF. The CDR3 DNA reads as TGTGCCACCAGCAGAGCTAGCGGGGCCAACGACGAGCAGTACTTC.

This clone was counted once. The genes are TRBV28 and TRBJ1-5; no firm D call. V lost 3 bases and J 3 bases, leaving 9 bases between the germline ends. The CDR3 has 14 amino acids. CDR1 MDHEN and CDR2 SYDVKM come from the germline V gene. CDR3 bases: TGTGCCAGCAGTTTCCTGGGGATCAATCAGCCCCAGCATTTT. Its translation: CASSFLGINQPQHF.

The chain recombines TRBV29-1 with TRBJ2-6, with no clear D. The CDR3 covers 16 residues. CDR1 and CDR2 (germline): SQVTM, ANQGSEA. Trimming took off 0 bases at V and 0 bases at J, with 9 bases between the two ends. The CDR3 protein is CSVEDPLGSGANVLTF. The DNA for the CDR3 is TGCAGCGTTGAAGATCCCCTTGGCTCTGGGGCCAACGTCCTGACTTTC.

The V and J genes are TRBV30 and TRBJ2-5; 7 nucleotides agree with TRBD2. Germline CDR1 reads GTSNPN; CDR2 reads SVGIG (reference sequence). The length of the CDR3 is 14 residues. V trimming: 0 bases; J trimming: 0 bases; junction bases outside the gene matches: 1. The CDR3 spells CAWSVLADQETQYF. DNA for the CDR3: TGTGCCTGGAGTGTCCTAGCGGACCAAGAGACCCAGTACTTC.

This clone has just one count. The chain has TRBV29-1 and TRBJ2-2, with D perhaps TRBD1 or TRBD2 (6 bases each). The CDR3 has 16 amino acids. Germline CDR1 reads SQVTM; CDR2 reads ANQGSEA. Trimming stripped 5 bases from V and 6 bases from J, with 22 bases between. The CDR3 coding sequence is TGCAGCGTTTATGGCCCGGTCAGGAGGGGGGCCGGGGAGCTGTTTTTT. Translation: CSVYGPVRRGAGELFF.

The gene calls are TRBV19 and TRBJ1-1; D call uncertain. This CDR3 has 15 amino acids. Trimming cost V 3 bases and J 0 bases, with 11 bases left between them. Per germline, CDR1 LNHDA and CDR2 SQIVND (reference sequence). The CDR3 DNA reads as TGTGCCAGTAGTATTTGGGGAGGAATGAACACTGAAGCTTTCTTT. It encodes CASSIWGGMNTEAFF.

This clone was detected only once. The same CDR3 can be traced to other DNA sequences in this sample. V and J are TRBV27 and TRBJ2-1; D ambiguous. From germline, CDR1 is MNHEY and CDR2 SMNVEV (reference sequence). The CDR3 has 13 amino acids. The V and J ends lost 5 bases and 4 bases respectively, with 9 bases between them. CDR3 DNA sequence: TGTGCCAGCAGTCTTACAGATTACAATGAGCAGTTCTTC. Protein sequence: CASSLTDYNEQFF.

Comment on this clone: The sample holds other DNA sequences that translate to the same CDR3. In DNA, the CDR3 is TGTGCCAGTACGAACACCGGGGAGCTGTTTTTT. Protein sequence: CASTNTGELFF. V is TRBV28 and J is TRBJ2-2; no reliable D call. This CDR3 spans 11 amino acids. Trimming took 9 bases from V and 0 from J, leaving 2 bases between them. CDR1 and CDR2 from the germline V gene are MDHEN and SYDVKM.

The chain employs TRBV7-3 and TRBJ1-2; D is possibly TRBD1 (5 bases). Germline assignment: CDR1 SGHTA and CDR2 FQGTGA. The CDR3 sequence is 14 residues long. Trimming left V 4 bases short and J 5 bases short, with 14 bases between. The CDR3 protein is CASSSLRQGYGYTF. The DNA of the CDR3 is TGTGCCAGCAGCTCACTTCGGCAGGGTTATGGCTACACCTTC. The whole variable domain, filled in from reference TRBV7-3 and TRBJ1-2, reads GAGVSQTPSNKVTEKGKYVELRCDPISGHTALYWYRQSLGQGPEFLIYFQGTGAADDSGLPNDRFFAVRPEGSVSTLKIQRTERGDSAVYLCASSSLRQGYGYTFGSGTRLTVV.

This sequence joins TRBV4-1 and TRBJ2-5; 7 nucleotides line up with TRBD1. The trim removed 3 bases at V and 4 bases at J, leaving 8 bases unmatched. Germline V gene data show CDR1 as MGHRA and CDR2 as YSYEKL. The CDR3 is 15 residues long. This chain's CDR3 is CASSHRIGGAETQYF. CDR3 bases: TGCGCCAGCAGCCACAGGATAGGGGGCGCAGAGACCCAGTACTTC.

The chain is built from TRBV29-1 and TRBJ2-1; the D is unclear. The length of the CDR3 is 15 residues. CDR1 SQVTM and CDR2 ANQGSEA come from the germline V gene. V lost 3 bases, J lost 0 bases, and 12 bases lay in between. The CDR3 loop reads CSVDGVVRSYNEQFF. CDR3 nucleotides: TGCAGCGTTGATGGGGTGGTCCGCTCCTACAATGAGCAGTTCTTC.